These 29 T cell receptor beta chains were sequenced from one sample in a study of regulatory T cells in long-lasting Graves disease (dated by TCRdb to the early 2020s). The time point label here, explained by the study, means: newly diagnosed GD, antithyroid drugs for less than 3 months. For both TCR sequencing and RNA sequencing, RNA was extracted from PBMCs in TRIzol. Library preparation employed multiplex PCR. Sequenced using an Illumina HiSeq 4000. To build TCR beta libraries, CDR3 regions were amplified by Arm-PCR using iRepertoire HTBI primers. TCRdb handled the public reads itself, with Q25 trimming in fastp and clone calling in MiXCR, and kept productive beta chains. Rows with one shared CDR3 protein collapse into an entry with the most common genes and DNA. In all, the sample holds under 300,000 distinct CDR3 sequences, and 15% to 20% of those were seen once. Around 15% of the sample goes to the ten largest clones.

The same data also contributed to another study, on T cells in Graves' hyperthyroidism and ophthalmopathy.

This specimen consisted of peripheral blood mononuclear cells (PBMCs), obtained at new diagnosis, from a patient treated with antithyroid drugs. Receptors were obtained from a woman between 25 and 40 years old with Graves disease. Donor details come from another sample of the same person, matched by shared clones.

This clonotype was seen ten or more times. This chain joins TRBV29-1 and TRBJ2-1, with 10 bases lining up with TRBD2. The CDR3 totals 18 residues. Unmatched junction bases numbered 12, after V lost 0 bases and J lost 4 bases. The germline CDR1 and CDR2 sequences are SQVTM and ANQGSEA. The CDR3 here is CSVEERRPSGGNYNEQFF. The CDR3, as DNA: TGCAGCGTTGAAGAGCGCCGGCCTAGCGGGGGAAATTACAATGAGCAGTTCTTC.

This clonotype was observed at least ten times. The chain links TRBV11-2 to TRBJ2-1, with TRBD2 matching 13 bases. The CDR3 runs 15 residues. Germline CDR1 is SGHAT and CDR2 is FQNNGV. Trimming removed 5 bases from V and 4 bases from J; junction bases left unmatched: 2. The CDR3 bases are TGTGCCAGCAGCCCGACTAGCGGGAGGTACAATGAGCAGTTCTTC. This codes for CASSPTSGRYNEQFF.

This clonotype was seen at least ten times. This chain connects TRBV12-3 or TRBV12-4 to TRBJ2-2; TRBD1 is a possible D gene (6 bases). Trimming pared 5 bases from V and 2 bases from J, leaving 12 bases between. This CDR3 contains 15 residues. CDR3 residues: CASSRRTANTGELFF. CDR3 nucleotide sequence: TGTGCCAGCAGTAGACGGACAGCCAACACCGGGGAGCTGTTTTTT.

The table lists this clonotype with many counts. The chain combines TRBV7-9 with TRBJ2-7, with 9 nucleotides matching TRBD1. CDR1 SEHNR and CDR2 FQNEAQ come from the germline V gene (reference sequence). The CDR3 is 17 residues long. J was trimmed by 6 bases and V by 2 bases; bases with no gene match: 14. The CDR3 DNA sequence: TGTGCCAGCAGCTTATATTTTACGACAGGGGGTTATCGCGAGCAGTACTTC. It yields the protein CASSLYFTTGGYREQYF. The whole variable domain, filled in from reference TRBV7-9 and TRBJ2-7, reads DTGVSQNPRHKITKRGQNVTFRCDPISEHNRLYWYRQTLGQGPEFLTYFQNEAQLEKSRLLSDRFSAERPKGSFSTLEIQRTEQGDSAMYLCASSLYFTTGGYREQYFGPGTRLTVT.

The chain uses TRBV2 and TRBJ2-4; possible D gene TRBD1, 6 bases. Germline V gene sequence: CDR1 SNHLY, CDR2 FYNNEI. The V gene lost 10 bases and the J gene lost 0 bases, with 10 bases spanning the gap. CDR3 length: 13 amino acids. This CDR3 is CANQGLAKNIQYF. CDR3 bases: TGTGCCAACCAGGGGTTAGCCAAAAACATTCAGTACTTC.

The sample holds many counts of this clonotype. A read error may account for a junction end that differs from germline. The genes are TRBV5-1 and TRBJ2-7, with 8 bases fitting TRBD1. CDR1 is SGHRS, CDR2 YFSETQ, per germline. CDR3 length: 18 amino acids. CDR3 sequence: CASSPGRAGGIRSYEQYF. CDR3 DNA: TGTGCCAGCAGCCCGGGGCGGGCAGGGGGCATTAGGTCCTACGAGCAGTACTTC.

Details on this clonotype: A far larger clone is one nucleotide away, so this likely arose from a read error. This sequence joins TRBV7-2 and TRBJ2-3; 14 nucleotides agree with TRBD2. CDR3 length: 16 residues. Germline V gene sequence: CDR1 SGHTA, CDR2 FQGNSA. The CDR3 reads CASSLSGLAGADTRYF. CDR3 DNA: TGTGCCAGCAGCTTATCGGGACTAGCGGGGGCGGATACGCGGTATTTT.

V is TRBV12-3 or TRBV12-4 and J is TRBJ2-5; TRBD1 agrees at 8 bases. The length of the CDR3 is 13 residues. V trimming: 8 bases; J trimming: 5 bases; junction bases outside the gene matches: 7. The CDR3 reads CASARGRDETQYF. Here the CDR3 DNA reads TGTGCCAGCGCCAGGGGGCGGGATGAGACCCAGTACTTC.

This clonotype was counted many times. The chain couples TRBV11-2 to TRBJ2-2; D is unclear. CDR3 length: 16 amino acids. The V gene's germline CDR1 is SGHAT and CDR2 FQNNGV. V was shortened by 0 bases and J by 4 bases, with 12 bases between the two germline ends. In DNA form, the CDR3 reads TGTGCCAGCAGCTTAGAGGTCTACATTATCACCGGGGAGCTGTTTTTT. Its translation is CASSLEVYIITGELFF.

In this sample, this clonotype turned up many times. J is TRBJ1-4 and V is TRBV13; D is unresolved. Germline loops: CDR1 PRHDT, CDR2 FYEKMQ (reference sequence). The V and J ends lost 5 bases and 4 bases respectively, with 11 bases between them. CDR3 length equals 14 residues. The CDR3 here is CASSLGLSNEKLFF. For the CDR3, the DNA is TGTGCCAGCAGCCTCGGACTGAGTAATGAAAAACTGTTTTTT. Full variable domain (missing parts from reference TRBV13 and TRBJ1-4): AAGVIQSPRHLIKEKRETATLKCYPIPRHDTVYWYQQGPGQDPQFLISFYEKMQSDKGSIPDRFSAQQFSDYHSELNMSSLELGDSALYFCASSLGLSNEKLFFGSGTQLSVL.

Only one count was recorded for this clonotype. A read error may explain this, as a much larger clone is one base away. This sequence joins TRBV19 and TRBJ2-5; 8 bases match TRBD1. This CDR3 comprises 15 residues. Germline V gene lookup returns CDR1 LNHDA and CDR2 SQIVND (reference sequence). V lost 3 bases and J lost 11; bases outside the gene matches: 14. The CDR3 is CASSIPQGASNEQYF. The CDR3 DNA reads TGTGCCAGTAGTATTCCTCAGGGGGCAAGTAATGAGCAGTACTTC.

This clonotype was detected ten times or more. The chain has TRBV5-1 and TRBJ1-5; 7 bases line up with TRBD1. This CDR3 comprises 15 residues. Trimming removed 4 bases from V and 3 bases from J; junction bases left unmatched: 7. The V gene's germline CDR1 is SGHRS and CDR2 YFSETQ. The CDR3 region is CASSLQGMDNQPQHF. DNA for the CDR3: TGCGCCAGCAGCCTACAGGGGATGGACAATCAGCCCCAGCATTTT.

This clonotype appeared many times. The chain carries TRBV13 and TRBJ2-3; D is possibly TRBD2 (5 bases). Trimming shortened V by 5 bases and J by 8 bases, and 8 bases separated the two germline ends. This CDR3 spans 11 amino acids. Germline assignment: CDR1 PRHDT and CDR2 FYEKMQ (reference sequence). The CDR3 DNA sequence: TGTGCCAGCAGCGAGGGTGGTACGCAGTATTTT. This sequence encodes CASSEGGTQYF.

This clonotype was recorded once. V and J are TRBV12-3 or TRBV12-4 and TRBJ2-5, with D perhaps TRBD2 (5 bases). The CDR3 consists of 15 residues. V dropped 4 bases and J dropped 4 bases, with 16 bases sitting between them. This CDR3 reads CASSSGKDWVETQYF. The DNA of the CDR3 is TGTGCCAGCAGTTCCGGGAAGGACTGGGTAGAGACCCAGTACTTC.

This clonotype was observed a few times. This chain links TRBV18 with TRBJ2-2; tentatively, D is TRBD1 or TRBD2 (5 bases each). The CDR3 length is 16 residues. Trimming pared 6 bases from V and 5 bases from J, leaving 19 bases between. The germline V gene encodes CDR1 KGHSH and CDR2 LQKENI. The CDR3 coding sequence is TGTGCCAGCTCGTCCGGGACGACGGGGATAACCGGGGAGCTGTTTTTT. As protein: CASSSGTTGITGELFF.

J is TRBJ1-2 and V is TRBV9; D is undetermined. Germline CDR1 reads SGDLS; CDR2 reads YYNGEE. There are 12 residues in the CDR3. Trimming took 0 bases from V and 8 from J, leaving 8 bases between them. The CDR3 here is CASSVGVQGYTF. CDR3 nucleotide sequence: TGTGCCAGCAGCGTAGGGGTTCAGGGCTACACCTTC.

This clonotype has ten or more counts. The chain employs TRBV20-1 and TRBJ2-7, with D tentatively TRBD2 (7 bases). The germline V gene has CDR1 DFQATT and CDR2 SNEGSKA (reference sequence). Trimming cost V 3 bases and J 7 bases, with 19 bases left between them. This CDR3 spans 14 amino acids. Written as DNA, the CDR3 is TGCAGTGCTAGCCCTCGACGGGGGGCCGGTGAGCAGTACTTC. Encoded protein: CSASPRRGAGEQYF.

There are many counts of this clonotype. The CDR3 sequence: CASSARDSTGDGYTF. CDR3 bases: TGCGCCAGCAGCGCCCGGGACAGTACTGGTGACGGCTACACCTTC. This rearrangement joins TRBV5-1 to TRBJ1-2, with 7 positions matching TRBD1. This CDR3 spans 15 amino acids. Germline V lookup: CDR1 SGHRS, CDR2 YFSETQ. The V gene end was trimmed by 4 bases and the J gene end by 8 bases; junction bases not matched to a gene: 14.

In this sample, this clonotype turned up many times. This chain links TRBV19 with TRBJ1-1; D gene ambiguous. The CDR3 is 12 amino acids. The germline CDR1 and CDR2 sequences are LNHDA and SQIVND (reference sequence). Trimming left V 3 bases short and J 3 bases short, with 5 bases between. CDR3 nucleotides: TGTGCCAGTAGTATGGGGTACACTGAAGCTTTCTTT. It yields the protein CASSMGYTEAFF.

This clonotype was found many times. DNA for the CDR3: TGTGCCAGCAGCTGGAGCCGCGACGAGCAGTACTTC. Residues: CASSWSRDEQYF. The chain links TRBV11-2 to TRBJ2-7; D unresolved. The germline gives CDR1 SGHAT, CDR2 FQNNGV. The CDR3 runs to 12 residues. Trimming removed 4 bases from V and 5 bases from J, with 9 bases in between. The variable domain in full, completed from reference TRBV11-2 and TRBJ2-7, reads EAGVAQSPRYKIIEKRQSVAFWCNPISGHATLYWYQQILGQGPKLLIQFQNNGVVDDSQLPKDRFSAERLKGVDSTLKIQPAKLEDSAVYLCASSWSRDEQYFGPGTRLTVT.

At least ten counts were recorded for this clonotype. V usage is TRBV29-1 and J usage is TRBJ1-1; D ambiguous. CDR1 and CDR2 from the germline V gene are SQVTM and ANQGSEA. The CDR3 is 14 amino acids. Between the trimmed V and J ends, which lost 4 bases and 0 bases, there was a span of 12 bases. The CDR3 spells CSVGPYTMNTEAFF. The CDR3 DNA is TGCAGCGTTGGACCCTACACAATGAACACTGAAGCTTTCTTT.

This chain links TRBV20-1 with TRBJ1-1, with a weak D call TRBD1 (5 bases). The CDR3 is 15 amino acids. Trimming stripped 2 bases from V and 2 bases from J, with 15 bases between. Germline assignment: CDR1 DFQATT and CDR2 SNEGSKA (reference sequence). The CDR3 loop is CSARPPGRPNTEAFF. The CDR3 coding sequence is TGCAGTGCTAGACCCCCAGGGCGGCCTAACACTGAAGCTTTCTTT.

CDR3 DNA sequence: TGCAGCGTTCGGGGGGGGGCGGGCACAGATACGCAGTATTTT. Translated, it gives CSVRGGAGTDTQYF. The chain carries TRBV29-1 and TRBJ2-3, with 8 bases identical to TRBD2. This CDR3 region has 14 residues. The V and J ends lost 5 bases and 1 base, in that order; junction bases with no gene match: 5. Germline V gene data show CDR1 as SQVTM and CDR2 as ANQGSEA.

This clonotype has only a few counts. Possible read error: a much larger clone is one base away. The J gene is TRBJ1-1, the V gene TRBV4-1, with no clear D. CDR3 length equals 12 residues. The germline CDR1 and CDR2 sequences are MGHRA and YSYEKL. The CDR3 loop reads CASGHGSLEAFF. The CDR3 bases are TGCGCCAGCGGCCACGGCTCCCTGGAAGCTTTCTTT.

This clonotype has a single count. This chain links TRBV12-3 or TRBV12-4 with TRBJ1-1; possibly TRBD1 for D (5 bases). The CDR3 runs to 13 residues. Trimming left V 4 bases short and J 10 bases short, with 16 bases between. The CDR3 loop reads CASSSVAGGPAFF. The DNA of the CDR3 is TGTGCCAGCAGTTCCGTAGCGGGGGGACCAGCTTTCTTT.

This clonotype was found many times. The chain carries TRBV20-1 and TRBJ1-2; no reliable D call. The germline V and J ends were trimmed by 0 bases and 8 bases, with 19 bases remaining between them. This CDR3 region has 15 residues. The germline CDR1 and CDR2 sequences are DFQATT and SNEGSKA (reference sequence). As DNA, the CDR3 is TGCAGTGCTAGAGATCTGCAGGACCCTAGGTGGGGCTACACCTTC. It encodes CSARDLQDPRWGYTF.

This clonotype was counted a few times. The rearrangement uses TRBV27 and TRBJ2-2, with TRBD2 identical over 16 bases. Germline V CDR1 and CDR2: MNHEY, SMNVEV (reference sequence). V shed 8 bases, J shed 0 bases, and the junction held 3 bases outside the gene matches. The CDR3 consists of 17 residues. The CDR3 protein is CASSGTSGGANTGELFF. The CDR3 nucleotides are TGTGCCAGCTCCGGGACTAGCGGGGGGGCGAACACCGGGGAGCTGTTTTTT.

This clonotype came up many times. The J gene is TRBJ1-2, the V gene TRBV11-2, with D unresolved. V was clipped by 4 bases and J by 10 bases, with 16 bases between them. In germline, CDR1 is SGHAT, CDR2 FQNNGV. The CDR3 is 13 amino acids. This CDR3 reads CASSSAPWQDYTF. CDR3 DNA sequence: TGTGCCAGCAGCTCAGCTCCTTGGCAGGACTACACCTTC.

There are many counts of this clonotype. The rearrangement uses TRBV15 and TRBJ2-2; 12 bases align to TRBD2. The CDR3 has 21 residues. Germline CDR1 reads LNHNV; CDR2 reads YYDKDF (reference sequence). V shed 0 bases and J 5 bases; nucleotides not matched to a gene: 16. CDR3 sequence (DNA): TGTGCCACCAGCAGAGACTTTGGCTCTAGCGGGGGGGCCGGTATGACCGGGGAGCTGTTTTTT. It specifies CATSRDFGSSGGAGMTGELFF.